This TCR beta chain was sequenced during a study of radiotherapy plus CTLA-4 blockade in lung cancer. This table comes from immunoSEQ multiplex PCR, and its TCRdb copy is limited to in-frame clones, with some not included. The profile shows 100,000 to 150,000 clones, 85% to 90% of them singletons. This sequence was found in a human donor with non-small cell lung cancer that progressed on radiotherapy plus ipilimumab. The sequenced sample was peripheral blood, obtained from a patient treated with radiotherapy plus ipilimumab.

CDR3 DNA sequence: TGCGCCAGCAGCCTGGGACTAGCGGGAGGCCGCCGGTATACGCAGTATTTT. This gives the protein CASSLGLAGGRRYTQYF. This chain uses TRBV4-1 with TRBJ2-3; the match to TRBD2 covers 15 bases. The germline V gene has CDR1 MGHRA and CDR2 YSYEKL. Trimming took 4 bases from V and 7 from J; bases not matched to a gene: 9. This CDR3 spans 17 amino acids.